This paragraph covers one TCR beta chain sequence. What it recognizes is unknown. This table comes from immunoSEQ multiplex PCR, and its TCRdb copy is limited to in-frame clones, with some not included. The repertoire has some 2.1 million clones, less than 95% of them found once; the top ten carry more than 0.95%. CD8 cells classed as naive were CD45RO-negative and positively selected for CCR7, excluding terminally differentiated effector memory CD45RA+ cells. This entry belongs to a study of shared clonotypes between healthy human individuals. At the level of the study: Two women and three men aged 18 to 49 made up the donors. Three plates each covered CD4 naive and memory; CD8 naive two, CD8 memory one. Study-level results: Despite large depth, sorted-subset datasets appeared incompletely sequenced.

Looked up from germline, CDR1 is LGHNA and CDR2 is YSLEER. The CDR3 is 16 residues long. The ends lost 2 bases at V and 4 bases at J; junction bases unmatched: 3. The V gene is TRBV4-3, the J gene TRBJ2-1; 12 positions match TRBD2. The TCR was taken from a man aged 18 to 35 in good health. The sequencing sample was made of naive CD8+ T cells sorted from blood. DNA for the CDR3: TGCGCCAGCAGCCAAAGACTAGCGGGGGTGTACAATGAGCAGTTCTTC. This translates into CASSQRLAGVYNEQFF.